This T cell receptor (beta chain) was sequenced for a study of cytomegalovirus exposure and HLA in healthy donors. Study results and caveats: Rare sequences made up most TCRs, while some public TCRs were found in many donors. Immune exposure was documented only through CMV serostatus. Relative to equally common others, HLA-associated TCR beta chains showed greater clonal expansion in a later analysis.

This CDR3 region has 12 residues. From germline, CDR1 is SGHRS and CDR2 YFSETQ. V shed 7 bases, J shed 8 bases, and the junction held 3 bases outside the gene matches. Researchers ran the PCR with 60 Vbeta and 13 Jbeta primers. The method was immunoSEQ multiplex PCR; TCRdb's version includes in-frame clones alone and lacks a portion of them. The top ten hold roughly 5% of the sample, which has 85,000 to 130,000 clones, roughly 85% seen once. As to this clone: Its specificity is unknown.

The origin of this receptor is a man aged 60-69 years in good health and CMV-seropositive. Source material: PBMCs. This chain uses TRBV5-1 with TRBJ1-6; 7 bases line up with TRBD1. Here the CDR3 reads CASQTGDSPLHF. In DNA, the CDR3 is TGCGCCAGCCAAACAGGGGATTCACCCCTCCACTTT. The full variable domain, completed using reference TRBV5-1 and TRBJ1-6, is KAGVTQTPRYLIKTRGQQVTLSCSPISGHRSVSWYQQTPGQGLQFLFEYFSETQRNKGNFPGRFSGRQFSNSRSEMNVSTLELGDSALYLCASQTGDSPLHFGNGTRLTVT.